The 32 T cell receptor beta chains listed next were all sequenced from one sample in a study of early stage breast cancer tumors. Clones were sequenced by immunoSEQ multiplex PCR, and TCRdb holds only the in-frame ones, with some missing. This table has 4,000 to 5,000 clones, 64% appearing once. Source material: breast tumor tissue. The receptors derive from a person between 50 and 60 years old with breast cancer.

The chain carries TRBV27 and TRBJ2-2, with D tentatively TRBD1 (6 bases). The CDR3 covers 13 residues. The germline gives CDR1 MNHEY, CDR2 SMNVEV (reference sequence). Trimming pared 6 bases from V and 8 bases from J, leaving 13 bases between. The CDR3 bases are TGTGCCAGCAGATTCCCCGGACAGGGGGAGCTGTTTTTT. Amino acids: CASRFPGQGELFF.

The J gene is TRBJ1-2, the V gene TRBV10-3, with 11 bases that match TRBD1. V lost 0 bases and J lost 8; bases outside the gene matches: 11. Per germline, CDR1 ENHRY and CDR2 SYGVKD. The CDR3 consists of 17 residues. This CDR3 is CAISESGRTGGLGGYTF. The CDR3 DNA is TGTGCCATCAGTGAGTCTGGTAGGACAGGGGGCCTTGGAGGCTACACCTTC.

V usage is TRBV4-3 and J usage is TRBJ2-3, with 8 bases fitting TRBD1. J lost 3 bases, V lost 3 bases, and 8 bases had no gene match. CDR3 size: 16 residues. Germline V CDR1 and CDR2: LGHNA, YSLEER. The CDR3 nucleotides read TGCGCCAGCAGCCAGGCTGGACAGGGCGGAACAGATACGCAGTATTTT. Protein product: CASSQAGQGGTDTQYF.

The V call is TRBV29-1, the J call TRBJ2-2; TRBD2 aligns across 8 bases. Unmatched junction bases numbered 3, after V lost 2 bases and J lost 4 bases. The germline gives CDR1 SQVTM, CDR2 ANQGSEA. The CDR3 contains 14 residues. Here the CDR3 reads CSVETSGGTGELFF. CDR3 in DNA: TGCAGCGTTGAAACTAGCGGCGGCACCGGGGAGCTGTTTTTT.

This rearrangement joins TRBV4-3 to TRBJ1-5; 9 bases line up with TRBD1. The CDR3 length is 16 residues. V gave up 1 base and J gave up 0 bases; unmatched junction bases: 1. Germline-derived CDR1 and CDR2 are LGHNA and YSLEER. The CDR3 region is CASSQGTGDSNQPQHF. In nucleotides, the CDR3 is TGCGCCAGCAGCCAAGGGACAGGGGATAGCAATCAGCCCCAGCATTTT.

This chain connects TRBV25-1 to TRBJ2-2; the match to TRBD1 covers 7 bases. Germline V CDR1 and CDR2: MGHDK, SYGVNS. V gave up 1 base and J gave up 2 bases; unmatched junction bases: 10. This CDR3 has 18 residues. This chain's CDR3 is CASSEFLGDSANTGELFF. CDR3 sequence (DNA): TGTGCCAGCAGTGAATTTTTGGGGGACAGCGCCAACACCGGGGAGCTGTTTTTT.

The rearrangement links TRBV29-1 to TRBJ1-2, with D maybe TRBD1 (5 bases). CDR1 is SQVTM and CDR2 is ANQGSEA in the germline V gene. The CDR3 sequence is 12 residues long. V was cut by 5 bases and J by 2 bases, with 9 bases left in between. In DNA form, the CDR3 reads TGCAGCGTTTCCAGGGACAACTATGGCTACACCTTC. Translating gives CSVSRDNYGYTF. The complete variable domain, with remaining parts taken from reference TRBV29-1 and TRBJ1-2, reads SAVISQKPSRDICQRGTSLTIQCQVDSQVTMMFWYRQQPGQSLTLIATANQGSEATYESGFVIDKFPISRPNLTFSTLTVSNMSPEDSSIYLCSVSRDNYGYTFGSGTRLTVV.

Only a few counts were recorded for this clone. This sequence joins TRBV5-1 and TRBJ2-2, with 13 bases aligning to TRBD2. Looked up from germline, CDR1 is SGHRS and CDR2 is YFSETQ. CDR3 length equals 15 residues. V lost 3 bases to trimming and J lost 5 bases; unmatched junction nucleotides: 1. The CDR3 loop is CASSSLAGGTGELFF. The CDR3 DNA follows: TGCGCCAGCAGCTCACTAGCGGGAGGGACCGGGGAGCTGTTTTTT.

The chain uses TRBV18 and TRBJ1-1; D is unresolved. The CDR3 length is 13 residues. The germline V gene encodes CDR1 KGHSH and CDR2 LQKENI. V lost 0 bases and J 8 bases, leaving 10 bases between the germline ends. The CDR3 loop reads CASSPPTRNEAFF. Written as DNA, the CDR3 is TGTGCCAGCTCACCACCAACGCGGAACGAAGCTTTCTTT.

This chain uses TRBV7-2 with TRBJ1-2; D gene unclear. This CDR3 has 12 amino acids. Between the trimmed V and J ends, which lost 0 bases and 3 bases, there was a span of 2 bases. The V gene's germline CDR1 is SGHTA and CDR2 FQGNSA. The CDR3 DNA reads TGTGCCAGCAGCTTAGCGTACTATGGCTACACCTTC. This encodes CASSLAYYGYTF.

This clone came up once. V is TRBV19 and J is TRBJ2-4; 7 bases align to TRBD1. The CDR3 is made up of 17 amino acids. V shed 1 base, J shed 0 bases, and the junction held 6 bases outside the gene matches. Germline lookup yields CDR1 LNHDA and CDR2 SQIVND (reference sequence). The DNA for the CDR3 is TGTGCCAGTAGTATAGGTTGGGACAGAGCAGCCAAAAACATTCAGTACTTC. Protein: CASSIGWDRAAKNIQYF.

The gene calls are TRBV18 and TRBJ1-2; TRBD1 is a possible D gene (6 bases). The CDR3 consists of 18 residues. Germline-derived CDR1 and CDR2 are KGHSH and LQKENI. Trimming took off 2 bases at V and 6 bases at J, with 25 bases between the two ends. The CDR3: CASSPTGGFTAPSDGYTF. The CDR3 nucleotides are TGTGCCAGCTCACCAACGGGGGGCTTTACAGCCCCCTCGGATGGCTACACCTTC.

In its sample, this clone ranks as hyperexpanded. This chain uses TRBV4-3 with TRBJ1-2; 8 nucleotides line up with TRBD1. Looked up from germline, CDR1 is LGHNA and CDR2 is YSLEER. V lost 2 bases, J lost 4 bases, and 9 bases stayed unmatched. This CDR3 has 16 residues. The CDR3: CASSQSRTGRPYGYTF. In DNA, the CDR3 is TGCGCCAGCAGCCAATCTCGGACAGGGCGACCCTATGGCTACACCTTC.

The chain couples TRBV28 to TRBJ2-3; 8 bases agree with TRBD2. The CDR3 totals 16 residues. Trimming at V came to 3 bases and at J to 5 bases, leaving 10 bases not matched to a gene. Germline CDR1 and CDR2: MDHEN and SYDVKM. The CDR3: CASSLGAGARGDTQYF. The CDR3 nucleotides read TGTGCCAGCAGTTTGGGAGCGGGGGCCCGCGGAGATACGCAGTATTTT.

This clone was found a few times. The chain has TRBV5-1 and TRBJ2-7; 7 bases match TRBD1. CDR1 and CDR2 from the germline V gene are SGHRS and YFSETQ. V was clipped by 2 bases and J by 3 bases; unmatched bases: 5. CDR3 size: 14 residues. CDR3 nucleotides: TGCGCCAGCAGCTTTACAGGGGATGGCTACGAGCAGTACTTC. Translation: CASSFTGDGYEQYF.

The chain is built from TRBV30 and TRBJ2-7; 8 bases fit TRBD1. CDR1 is GTSNPN, CDR2 SVGIG, per germline (reference sequence). The CDR3 extends over 13 amino acids. The trim removed 3 bases at V and 3 bases at J, leaving 4 bases unmatched. The CDR3 coding sequence is TGTGCCTGGAGAGTAGACAGGGGCTACGAGCAGTACTTC. Translating gives CAWRVDRGYEQYF.

The V and J genes are TRBV5-1 and TRBJ2-5; 8 bases match TRBD2. Germline lookup yields CDR1 SGHRS and CDR2 YFSETQ. Unmatched junction bases numbered 10, after V lost 4 bases and J lost 5 bases. This CDR3 contains 15 residues. This CDR3 reads CASSAGQREKETQYF. For the CDR3, the DNA is TGCGCCAGCAGCGCCGGTCAGCGGGAGAAGGAGACCCAGTACTTC.

The chain is built from TRBV11-2 and TRBJ2-1; TRBD2 might be the D (6 bases). Trimming took 7 bases from V and 3 from J, leaving 16 bases between them. Germline loops: CDR1 SGHAT, CDR2 FQNNGV. The CDR3 spans 15 residues. This chain's CDR3 is CASNLVGGGYNEQFF. In DNA form, the CDR3 reads TGTGCCAGCAATCTAGTGGGGGGAGGCTACAATGAGCAGTTCTTC.

The chain links TRBV7-8 to TRBJ2-5; TRBD2 matches 12 bases. There are 16 residues in the CDR3. With 3 bases clipped from V and 7 bases from J, the junction kept 9 bases outside the gene matches. Germline-derived CDR1 and CDR2 are SGHVS and FQNEAQ. CDR3 sequence (DNA): TGTGCCAGCAGCTTCCCGGGACTAGCGGGTACGGGGACCCAGTACTTC. Its translation is CASSFPGLAGTGTQYF. Variable domain in full (rest from reference TRBV7-8 and TRBJ2-5): GAGVSQSPRYKVAKRGQDVALRCDPISGHVSLFWYQQALGQGPEFLTYFQNEAQLDKSGLPSDRFFAERPEGSVSTLKIQRTQQEDSAVYLCASSFPGLAGTGTQYFGPGTRLLVL.

This clone was detected only once. The V and J genes are TRBV15 and TRBJ2-7; D ambiguous. V lost 0 bases, J lost 5 bases, and 5 bases lay in between. CDR3 length: 12 residues. Germline CDR1 is LNHNV and CDR2 is YYDKDF (reference sequence). The CDR3, as DNA: TGTGCCACCAGCAGAGATCGAAACGAGCAGTACTTC. Translation: CATSRDRNEQYF.

V usage is TRBV7-9 and J usage is TRBJ2-6; D perhaps matches TRBD2 (6 bases). This CDR3 has 16 amino acids. V lost 8 bases and J 2 bases, leaving 16 bases between the germline ends. Germline V gives CDR1 SEHNR, CDR2 FQNEAQ (reference sequence). Written as DNA, the CDR3 is TGTGCCAGCGACTCCAGTGGGGGGACTGGGGCCAACGTCCTGACTTTC. It codes for CASDSSGGTGANVLTF.

The chain joins TRBV7-2 to TRBJ1-5; TRBD1 matches 10 bases. The V segment lost 3 bases and the J segment 9 bases; nucleotides outside the gene matches: 5. The CDR3 has 14 amino acids. Germline V gene sequence: CDR1 SGHTA, CDR2 FQGNSA. The CDR3 DNA reads as TGTGCCAGCAGCTTTGGGACAGGGGTTGGGCCCCAGCATTTT. Protein sequence: CASSFGTGVGPQHF.

V gene TRBV6-5 combines with J gene TRBJ2-1; 7 nucleotides match TRBD1. After removal of 6 bases from V and 0 bases from J, the junction contained 5 bases not matched to a gene. Germline CDR1 MNHEY, CDR2 SVGAGI. This CDR3 comprises 15 residues. The DNA for the CDR3 is TGTGCCAGCAGGCATTCAGGGGGCTCCTACAATGAGCAGTTCTTC. Its protein product is CASRHSGGSYNEQFF.

This clone appeared a single time. The V call is TRBV30, the J call TRBJ2-3; D possibly uses TRBD1 or TRBD2 (5 bases each). The germline CDR1 and CDR2 sequences are GTSNPN and SVGIG (reference sequence). V was shortened by 1 base and J by 2 bases, with 19 bases between the two germline ends. The CDR3 sequence is 17 residues long. CDR3 sequence (DNA): TGTGCCTGGAGTGAGAGATTAGGGGCGGGCCTCACAGATACGCAGTATTTT. Translation gives CAWSERLGAGLTDTQYF.

V is TRBV5-5 and J is TRBJ2-1, with 10 bases identical to TRBD1. The CDR3 has 14 amino acids. Germline V gene data show CDR1 as SGHKS and CDR2 as YYEKEE (reference sequence). J was trimmed by 6 bases and V by 4 bases; bases with no gene match: 4. In DNA form, the CDR3 reads TGTGCCAGCAGCAGACAGGGGGCGAGCAATGAGCAGTTCTTC. This encodes CASSRQGASNEQFF.

This chain joins TRBV11-1 and TRBJ1-4; a possible D gene is TRBD1 (6 bases). Germline V CDR1 and CDR2: SGHAT, FQDESV (reference sequence). V shed 5 bases and J shed 4 bases, with 11 bases lying between them. This CDR3 spans 14 amino acids. The CDR3 DNA is TGTGCCAGCAGCCGAGGACAGCTTAATGAAAAACTGTTTTTT. Translation: CASSRGQLNEKLFF.

The chain recombines TRBV29-1 with TRBJ2-2, with 7 bases matching TRBD1. Trimming at V came to 6 bases and at J to 2 bases, leaving 6 bases not matched to a gene. This CDR3 spans 14 amino acids. Germline V CDR1 and CDR2: SQVTM, ANQGSEA. The CDR3 loop is CSVKDRLNTGELFF. CDR3 nucleotides: TGCAGCGTAAAGGACAGGCTCAACACCGGGGAGCTGTTTTTT.

This clone came up a few times. The CDR3 bases are TGTGCCAGCAGCTTAGCTACAGGGGGAGACTATGGCTACACCTTC. This translates into CASSLATGGDYGYTF. This chain uses TRBV7-9 with TRBJ1-2, with TRBD1 matching 8 bases. Germline CDR1 reads SEHNR; CDR2 reads FQNEAQ (reference sequence). The CDR3 length is 15 residues. J gave up 3 bases and V 0 bases, and 3 bases lay outside the gene matches.

The V call is TRBV7-9, the J call TRBJ1-1, with 7 bases that match TRBD1. Trimming took 5 bases from V and 11 from J; bases not matched to a gene: 5. The CDR3 length is 11 residues. Germline CDR1 SEHNR, CDR2 FQNEAQ (reference sequence). CDR3 sequence reads: CASSQGGFAFF. The CDR3 DNA reads TGTGCCAGCAGCCAGGGGGGGTTCGCTTTCTTT. The full variable domain, its missing parts supplied by reference TRBV7-9 and TRBJ1-1, is DTGVSQNPRHKITKRGQNVTFRCDPISEHNRLYWYRQTLGQGPEFLTYFQNEAQLEKSRLLSDRFSAERPKGSFSTLEIQRTEQGDSAMYLCASSQGGFAFFGQGTRLTVV.

CDR3: CASSSPAGANVLTF. CDR3 DNA sequence: TGTGCCAGCAGCTCTCCTGCTGGGGCCAACGTCCTGACTTTC. The chain uses TRBV11-2 and TRBJ2-6; no definite D call. V lost 4 bases and J lost 2, with 6 bases in between. The CDR3 sequence is 14 residues long. Germline CDR1 and CDR2: SGHAT and FQNNGV.

This chain joins TRBV2 and TRBJ2-5, with 10 bases lining up with TRBD2. The CDR3 totals 15 residues. The ends lost 8 bases at V and 5 bases at J; junction bases unmatched: 11. Germline CDR1 and CDR2: SNHLY and FYNNEI. CDR3 DNA: TGTGCCAGCGTACAGCGGGGGGGCCTTGGGGAGACCCAGTACTTC. It is translated as CASVQRGGLGETQYF.

The chain has TRBV28 and TRBJ1-5; D not certain. Trimming removed 6 bases from V and 7 bases from J, with 22 bases in between. The germline CDR1 and CDR2 sequences are MDHEN and SYDVKM. CDR3 length: 16 amino acids. CDR3 residues: CASRLLSRFETQPQHF. CDR3 sequence (DNA): TGTGCCAGCAGACTTTTATCCAGATTCGAAACACAGCCCCAGCATTTT.